Listed here is a single T cell receptor (beta chain). This specimen comes from a study of shared clonotypes between healthy human individuals. For the study at large: Each donor's CD8 memory used one plate, CD8 naive two, each CD4 subset three.

Each donor was a Caucasian adult residing in Nashville, Tennessee. The germline gives CDR1 SNHLY, CDR2 FYNNEI. The CDR3 sequence is 15 residues long. The J segment lost 2 bases and the V segment lost 6 bases, leaving 7 bases of the junction unmatched. For each subset, genomic DNA was distributed in equal portions over several immunoSEQ plates. This table comes from immunoSEQ multiplex PCR, and its TCRdb copy is limited to in-frame clones, with some not included. The top ten hold around 2% of the sample, which has some 660,000 clones, approximately 73% seen once. The material sequenced was memory CD4+ T cells sorted from blood. Subset in this sample: CD45RA-negative fraction. The chain uses TRBV2 and TRBJ1-5; 7 nucleotides match TRBD1. The source is a woman aged 25 to 39 in good health. The CDR3 sequence: CASRAEGARNQPQHF. CDR3 DNA: TGTGCCAGCAGGGCGGAGGGGGCTCGCAATCAGCCCCAGCATTTT.